The rows below give T cell receptor beta chains drawn from one sample of a study of blood T cell repertoires in COVID-19. Profiling relied on immunoSEQ multiplex PCR, and the TCRdb table lists in-frame clones only, not all of them. The repertoire holds 250,000 to 300,000 clones, with about 76% as singletons. The material sequenced was peripheral blood. The receptors derive from a woman aged 60 to 75 with active or convalescent COVID-19. Both conserved end residues are part of each CDR3. The order of the fields is clone size, D gene, J gene, V gene, CDR3 protein, CDR3 DNA. D genes are given only for firm matches. Only some rows state a clone size, as once, few, many or a class for expanded clones.

>NA|TRBD1|TRBJ1-2|TRBV2
CASSERTGNYGYTF
TGTGCCAGCAGTGAACGGACAGGGAACTATGGCTACACCTTC
>NA|NA|TRBJ2-6|TRBV18
CASSPSRPGWANVLTF
TGTGCCAGCTCACCAAGCAGGCCCGGCTGGGCCAACGTCCTGACTTTC
>NA|TRBD1|TRBJ2-4|TRBV28
CASSPGQGKNIQYF
TGTGCCAGCAGTCCGGGACAGGGAAAAAACATTCAGTACTTC
>NA|TRBD2|TRBJ2-3|TRBV7-3
CASSPGLAGGASTDTQYF
TGTGCCAGCAGTCCCGGACTAGCGGGGGGGGCTAGCACAGATACGCAGTATTTT
>NA|TRBD1|TRBJ1-2|TRBV5-1
CASGGQANYGYTF
TGCGCCAGCGGAGGACAGGCCAACTATGGCTACACCTTC
>many|TRBD2|TRBJ2-1|TRBV6-5
CASSWASGGRNEQFF
TGTGCCAGCAGTTGGGCTAGCGGGGGGCGGAATGAGCAGTTCTTC
>NA|TRBD1|TRBJ1-5|TRBV2
CASTDRVPNQPQHF
TGTGCCAGTACTGACAGGGTTCCCAATCAGCCCCAGCATTTT
>NA|TRBD1|TRBJ2-7|TRBV6-2/TRBV6-3
CASSDPGGTGGDRQYF
TGTGCCAGCAGTGACCCTGGGGGGACAGGGGGCGATCGGCAGTACTTC
>NA|NA|TRBJ1-1|TRBV6-4
CASTHRQVLTNTEAFF
TGTGCCAGCACCCACCGGCAGGTGCTAACGAACACTGAAGCTTTCTTT
>NA|TRBD2|TRBJ2-2|TRBV27
CASSALTSGVNTGELFF
TGTGCCAGCAGCGCACTGACTAGCGGGGTTAACACCGGGGAGCTGTTTTTT
>NA|TRBD2|TRBJ2-7|TRBV6-5
CASSSGGGSYEQYF
TGTGCCAGCAGTTCGGGAGGTGGTTCCTACGAGCAGTACTTC
>NA|NA|TRBJ1-6|TRBV5-5
CASSLVHRVKNSPLHF
TGTGCCAGCAGCCTGGTGCACAGGGTGAAAAATTCACCCCTCCACTTT
>NA|NA|TRBJ2-7|TRBV14
CASSQAPGAGFEQYF
TGTGCCAGCAGCCAAGCCCCAGGGGCGGGCTTCGAGCAGTACTTC
>NA|NA|TRBJ1-1|TRBV11-2
CASSLFGEAFF
TGTGCCAGCAGCTTGTTCGGTGAAGCTTTCTTT
>NA|NA|TRBJ1-4|TRBV6-5
CASSYSSEGGKLFF
TGTGCCAGCAGTTACTCGTCCGAGGGAGGCAAACTGTTTTTT
>NA|TRBD1|TRBJ2-7|TRBV7-8
CASSLGKTGFEQYF
TGTGCCAGCAGCTTAGGAAAGACAGGGTTCGAGCAGTACTTC
>NA|NA|TRBJ2-1|TRBV7-7
CASSLGQASDEQFF
TGTGCCAGCAGCTTAGGCCAAGCTTCGGATGAGCAGTTCTTC
>NA|TRBD1|TRBJ1-6|TRBV18
CASSVPSGQGNSPLHF
TGTGCCAGCTCAGTTCCTTCCGGACAGGGGAATTCACCCCTCCACTTT
>NA|TRBD1|TRBJ1-5|TRBV6-5
CASSRTGGNQPQHF
TGTGCCAGCAGTCGGACAGGGGGCAATCAGCCCCAGCATTTT
>NA|TRBD1|TRBJ1-2|TRBV6-5
CASSSTGSGYTF
TGTGCCAGCAGTTCGACAGGGAGTGGCTACACCTTC
>NA|TRBD1|TRBJ1-5|TRBV19
CASSPTGGNQPQHF
TGTGCCAGTAGCCCGACAGGGGGCAATCAGCCCCAGCATTTT
>few|NA|TRBJ2-3|TRBV3-1/TRBV3-2
CASSQGNRVGPTDTQYF
TGTGCCAGCAGCCAAGGGAACAGGGTGGGTCCCACAGATACGCAGTATTTT
>NA|TRBD1|TRBJ1-2|TRBV12-5
CASGLSARGDGYTF
TGTGCTAGTGGTTTGTCTGCCAGGGGGGATGGCTACACCTTC
>NA|TRBD2|TRBJ2-7|TRBV12-5
CASGFLAGAPREQYF
TGTGCTAGTGGTTTCTTAGCGGGGGCTCCGCGGGAGCAGTACTTC
>NA|NA|TRBJ2-2|TRBV4-1
CASSQGRGLNTGELFF
TGCGCCAGCAGCCAAGGAAGAGGGCTGAACACCGGGGAGCTGTTTTTT
>NA|NA|TRBJ1-6|TRBV18
CASSPPGGGNSPLHF
TGTGCCAGCTCACCACCGGGGGGTGGTAATTCACCCCTCCACTTT
>NA|NA|TRBJ1-3|TRBV10-3
CAISELGNTIYF
TGTGCCATCAGTGAGTTAGGAAACACCATATATTTT
>NA|TRBD2|TRBJ2-1|TRBV10-2
CASSRPPRGLEWRSEQFF
TGCGCCAGCTCCAGACCCCCGAGGGGACTAGAATGGCGGAGTGAGCAGTTCTTC
>NA|TRBD1|TRBJ2-7|TRBV29-1
CSALRRDRGYEQYF
TGCAGCGCCCTCCGGCGAGACAGGGGGTACGAGCAGTACTTC
>NA|TRBD1|TRBJ1-6|TRBV20-1
CSASWTGGSNSPLHF
TGCAGTGCTAGTTGGACAGGGGGCAGTAATTCACCCCTCCACTTT
>NA|NA|TRBJ1-2|TRBV20-1
CSASTGSGGYTF
TGCAGTGCTAGTACCGGGAGTGGCGGCTACACCTTC
>NA|NA|TRBJ2-1|TRBV5-6
CASGVWENEQFF
TGTGCCTCAGGAGTTTGGGAGAATGAGCAGTTCTTC
>NA|TRBD1|TRBJ2-7|TRBV19
CASTTGDRRTYEQYF
TGTGCCAGTACCACCGGGGACAGGCGGACCTACGAGCAGTACTTC
>NA|TRBD1|TRBJ1-2|TRBV7-6
CASSSLARTGDGYTF
TGTGCCAGCAGCTCACTAGCTAGGACAGGGGATGGCTACACCTTC
>many|TRBD1|TRBJ1-2|TRBV18
CASSPLGQGLGYGYTF
TGTGCCAGCTCACCGCTCGGACAGGGGCTCGGCTATGGCTACACCTTC
>NA|TRBD1|TRBJ1-1|TRBV15
CATSRAPGQLNTEAFF
TGTGCCACCAGCAGGGCACCGGGACAGTTGAACACTGAAGCTTTCTTT
>NA|NA|TRBJ1-6|TRBV9
CASSVADSNSPLHF
TGTGCCAGCAGCGTGGCAGACTCAAATTCACCCCTCCACTTT